This T cell receptor (beta chain) stems from a study of beta chain features in type 1 diabetes. Regarding the study as a whole: Any role of HLA type in TCRB rearrangement remained unresolved here.

This clone turned up a few times. Its target is not known. Expressed TCRB transcripts were sequenced because the entire RNA isolate underwent reverse transcription. Only in-frame clones appear in the TCRdb table, and some are missing; sequencing was by immunoSEQ multiplex PCR. The data show hundreds of thousands of clones, roughly 31% seen once. V gave up 4 bases and J gave up 3 bases; unmatched junction bases: 7. Germline CDR1 and CDR2: SGHDT and YYEEEE. This CDR3 is 15 amino acids long. Sequencing input: naive CD4+ T cells from blood. The sequence was collected from a man younger than 30 in good health. The V gene is TRBV5-6, the J gene TRBJ2-3, with 8 bases matching TRBD1. The CDR3 here is CASSLRQGWTDTQYF. The DNA of the CDR3 is TGTGCCAGCAGCCTAAGACAGGGGTGGACAGATACGCAGTATTTT.